This TCR beta chain was profiled in a study of post-analysis software for immune sequencing data. Points from the study as a whole: Patients used a handful of TRBV segments, including TRBV5-6, TRBV5-1 and TRBV20-1, more often than controls. The authors found that F measure strongly co-clustered same-batch samples.

V trimming: 9 bases; J trimming: 6 bases; junction bases outside the gene matches: 12. Germline CDR1 and CDR2: SGHRS and YFSETQ. There are 14 residues in the CDR3. Carried by the TCR beta cDNA libraries were unique molecular identifiers. TCRdb processed the PCR reads anew with MiXCR; each CDR3 protein has one entry. This sample has hundreds of thousands of distinct CDR3 sequences, with 40% to 50% found just once. Turning to this clonotype: Antigen unknown.

Sequencing was carried out using blood. This chain links TRBV5-1 with TRBJ2-1; TRBD2 agrees at 7 bases. The clonotype was recovered from a girl between 10 and 17 years old with multiple sclerosis. The CDR3 spells CATASGNVGNEQFF. Here the CDR3 DNA reads TGCGCCACCGCCAGCGGGAATGTTGGCAATGAGCAGTTCTTC.